Listed below are T cell receptor beta chains from one sample, sequenced in a study of T cell changes during pregnancy in multiple sclerosis. TCRdb's table, derived via immunoSEQ multiplex PCR, lists solely in-frame clones and lacks some. This sample yields 25,000 to 35,000 clones, of which roughly 87% are seen a single time; over 7.5% belongs to the top ten. Specimen: CD8+ T cells from peripheral blood mononuclear cells, collected before pregnancy. Receptors were obtained from a female donor with multiple sclerosis, enrolled in a pregnancy study. The CDR3 runs from the conserved cysteine through the conserved F or W. A D gene is named only where the DNA matches it firmly. A row's size may be missing; if present it is once, few, many or a size class.

TRBJ2-2 NA TRBD1 TRBV29-1 CSGTGGTGELFF TGCAGCGGCACAGGGGGCACCGGGGAGCTGTTTTTT
TRBJ2-7 once TRBD1 TRBV6-1 CASSEDTGDEQYF TGTGCCAGCAGTGAAGATACAGGGGACGAGCAGTACTTC
TRBJ1-5 NA TRBD1 TRBV19 CASSIGPSDRGSNQPQHF TGTGCCAGTAGTATAGGACCCTCCGACAGGGGTAGCAATCAGCCCCAGCATTTT
TRBJ1-1 few NA TRBV27 CASSLSGTRNTEAFF TGTGCCAGCAGTTTATCCGGGACTAGGAACACTGAAGCTTTCTTT
TRBJ2-1 NA TRBD2 TRBV11-2 CASSLGLAGVYDEQFF TGTGCCAGCAGCTTGGGACTAGCGGGAGTTTACGATGAGCAGTTCTTC
TRBJ1-2 NA TRBD1 TRBV4-3 CASSQDPTGDFYGYTF TGCGCCAGCAGCCAAGATCCGACAGGGGACTTCTATGGCTACACCTTC
TRBJ2-1 NA NA TRBV5-6 CASSGGSGGNEQFF TGTGCCAGCAGCGGGGGGTCAGGGGGCAATGAGCAGTTCTTC
TRBJ1-2 few NA TRBV9 CASSGRDYGYTF TGTGCCAGCAGCGGCAGGGACTATGGCTACACCTTC
TRBJ2-7 NA NA TRBV28 CASSADSGEQYF TGTGCCAGCAGTGCCGACTCCGGCGAGCAGTACTTC
TRBJ1-5 NA NA TRBV21-1 CASSKVGGNQPQHF TGTGCCAGCAGCAAAGTGGGGGGAAATCAGCCCCAGCATTTT
TRBJ2-5 NA NA TRBV28 CASSPTNRDQETQYF TGTGCCAGCAGTCCTACCAACAGGGATCAAGAGACCCAGTACTTC
TRBJ2-2 few NA TRBV9 CASSVSRGGGELFF TGTGCCAGCAGCGTCTCCAGGGGCGGCGGGGAGCTGTTTTTT
TRBJ2-7 NA NA TRBV6-5 CASSNRDNYEQYF TGTGCCAGCAGTAACAGGGATAACTACGAGCAGTACTTC
TRBJ2-1 NA TRBD1 TRBV5-6 CASSTTGTGTVLNEQFF TGTGCCAGCAGCACCACCGGGACAGGGACGGTTCTCAATGAGCAGTTCTTC
TRBJ2-6 NA TRBD2 TRBV9 CASSVVKGLAGFSGANVLTF TGTGCCAGCAGCGTAGTGAAGGGACTAGCGGGCTTCTCTGGGGCCAACGTCCTGACTTTC
TRBJ2-6 NA NA TRBV10-3 CAISESSMTGANVLTF TGTGCCATCAGTGAGTCGAGCATGACTGGGGCCAACGTCCTGACTTTC
TRBJ2-7 NA NA TRBV7-6 CASSLDPSGYEQYF TGTGCCAGCAGCTTAGATCCTTCAGGATACGAGCAGTACTTC
TRBJ2-7 NA TRBD2 TRBV5-6 CASSPGASGRVYEQYF TGTGCCAGCAGCCCCGGGGCTAGCGGGAGGGTTTACGAGCAGTACTTC
TRBJ2-1 NA NA TRBV11-2 CASSQELGGVSNEQFF TGCGCCAGCAGCCAAGAACTAGGCGGAGTTAGCAATGAGCAGTTCTTC
TRBJ1-1 NA NA TRBV28 CASLQVASEAFF TGTGCCAGTCTCCAAGTTGCCAGTGAAGCTTTCTTT
TRBJ2-7 NA NA TRBV11-2 CASSARQAQTDEQYF TGTGCCAGCAGCGCCCGACAGGCTCAGACGGACGAGCAGTACTTC
TRBJ2-1 NA TRBD2 TRBV11-3 CASSFGLAGALYNEQFF TGTGCCAGCAGCTTTGGACTAGCGGGGGCACTCTACAATGAGCAGTTCTTC